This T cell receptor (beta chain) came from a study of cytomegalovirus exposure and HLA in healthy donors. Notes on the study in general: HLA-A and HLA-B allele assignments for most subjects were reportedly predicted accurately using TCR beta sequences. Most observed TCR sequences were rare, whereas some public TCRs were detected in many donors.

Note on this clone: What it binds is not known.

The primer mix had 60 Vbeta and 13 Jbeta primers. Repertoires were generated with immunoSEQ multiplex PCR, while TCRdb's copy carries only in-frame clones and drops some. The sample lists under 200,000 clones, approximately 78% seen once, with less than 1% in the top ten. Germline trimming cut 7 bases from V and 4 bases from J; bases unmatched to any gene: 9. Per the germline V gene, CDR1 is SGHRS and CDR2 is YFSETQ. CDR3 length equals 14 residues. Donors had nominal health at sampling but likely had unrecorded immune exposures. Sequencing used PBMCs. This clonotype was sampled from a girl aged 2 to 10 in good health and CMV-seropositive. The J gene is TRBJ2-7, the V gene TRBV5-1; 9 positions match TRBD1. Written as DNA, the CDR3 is TGCGCCAGCGGATCGAACAGGGGGCCATACGAGCAGTACTTC. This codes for CASGSNRGPYEQYF.